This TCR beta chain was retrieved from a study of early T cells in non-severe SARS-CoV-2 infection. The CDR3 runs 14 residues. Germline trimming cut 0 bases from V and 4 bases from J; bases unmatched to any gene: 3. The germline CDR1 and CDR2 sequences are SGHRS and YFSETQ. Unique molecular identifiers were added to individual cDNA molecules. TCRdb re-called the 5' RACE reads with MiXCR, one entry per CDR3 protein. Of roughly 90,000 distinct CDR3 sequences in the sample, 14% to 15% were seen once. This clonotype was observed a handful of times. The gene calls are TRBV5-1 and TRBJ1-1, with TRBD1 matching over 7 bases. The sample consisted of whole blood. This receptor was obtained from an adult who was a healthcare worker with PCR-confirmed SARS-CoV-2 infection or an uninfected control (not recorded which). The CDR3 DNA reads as TGCGCCAGCAGCTTGGGACAGGGAGCCACTGAAGCTTTCTTT. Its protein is CASSLGQGATEAFF.